These T cell receptor beta chains were read from a single sample in a study of blood T cell repertoires in COVID-19. Clones were sequenced by immunoSEQ multiplex PCR, and TCRdb holds only the in-frame ones, with some missing. The data show about 90,000 clones, 75% to 90% seen once. The sample consisted of peripheral blood. These receptors originate from an elderly man with acute or convalescent COVID-19. Both conserved end residues are part of each CDR3. A D gene is named only where the DNA matches it firmly.

TRBV25-1	TRBD1	TRBJ2-2	CASSDLGTGGTGELFF	TGTGCCAGCAGTGACTTAGGGACAGGGGGGACCGGGGAGCTGTTTTTT
TRBV29-1	.	TRBJ1-1	CSVEESRGANTEAFF	TGCAGCGTTGAAGAATCGCGGGGGGCTAACACTGAAGCTTTCTTT
TRBV6-6	TRBD1	TRBJ1-5	CASSPGTANNQPQHF	TGTGCCAGCAGCCCTGGGACAGCAAACAATCAGCCCCAGCATTTT
TRBV19	TRBD1	TRBJ1-5	CASGDRGNNQPQHF	TGTGCCAGTGGGGACAGGGGGAACAATCAGCCCCAGCATTTT
TRBV9	.	TRBJ2-3	CASSVLAGPTDTQYF	TGTGCCAGCAGCGTATTAGCAGGGCCCACAGATACGCAGTATTTT
TRBV12-3/TRBV12-4	.	TRBJ2-5	CASSAQETQYF	TGTGCCAGCAGTGCGCAAGAGACCCAGTACTTC
TRBV3-1/TRBV3-2	TRBD1	TRBJ2-2	CASAQGAHTGELFF	TGTGCCAGCGCACAGGGGGCTCACACCGGGGAGCTGTTTTTT
TRBV4-3	.	TRBJ2-7	CASSQDLAGPSYEQYF	TGCGCCAGCAGCCAAGATCTGGCGGGTCCATCCTACGAGCAGTACTTC
TRBV27	TRBD1	TRBJ1-6	CASSFRTGETF	TGTGCCAGCAGTTTCCGGACAGGGGAGACTTTT
TRBV4-1	TRBD2	TRBJ2-3	CASSDQLAGVTPDTQYF	TGCGCCAGCAGCGACCAACTAGCGGGAGTTACTCCAGATACGCAGTATTTT
TRBV27	TRBD2	TRBJ2-7	CASSLGPSGRGYEQYF	TGTGCCAGCAGTTTAGGTCCTAGCGGGAGGGGATACGAGCAGTACTTC